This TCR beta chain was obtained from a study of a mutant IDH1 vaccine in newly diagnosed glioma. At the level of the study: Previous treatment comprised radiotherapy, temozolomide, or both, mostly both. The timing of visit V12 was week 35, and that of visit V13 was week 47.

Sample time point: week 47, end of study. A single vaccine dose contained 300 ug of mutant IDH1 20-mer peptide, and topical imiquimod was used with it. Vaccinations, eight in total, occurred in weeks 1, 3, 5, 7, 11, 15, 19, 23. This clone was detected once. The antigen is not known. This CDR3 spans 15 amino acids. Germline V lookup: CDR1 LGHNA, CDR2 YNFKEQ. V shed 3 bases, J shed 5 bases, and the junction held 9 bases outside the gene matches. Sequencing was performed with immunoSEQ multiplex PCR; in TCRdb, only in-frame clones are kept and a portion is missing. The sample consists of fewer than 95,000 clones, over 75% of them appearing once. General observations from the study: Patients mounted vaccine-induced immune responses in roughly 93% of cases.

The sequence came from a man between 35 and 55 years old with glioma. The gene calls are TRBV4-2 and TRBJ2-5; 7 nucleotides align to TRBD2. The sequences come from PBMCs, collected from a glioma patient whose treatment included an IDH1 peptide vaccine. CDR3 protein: CASSHSTSFSETQYF. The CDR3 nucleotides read TGTGCCAGCAGCCATTCGACTAGCTTTAGTGAGACCCAGTACTTC.